The 10 T cell receptor beta chains presented below share a single source sample, sequenced in a study of CD4 T cells in relation to SARS-CoV-2 and coronaviruses. CD4+ T cells from unexposed donors were obtained before the COVID-19 pandemic (2011-2018). After about 10 days of culture, CD4+ T cells were isolated. Profiling relied on immunoSEQ multiplex PCR, and the TCRdb table lists in-frame clones only, not all of them. Of 22,000 or so clones detected, around 68% appear once; the ten largest clones hold around 20%. Antigen specificity for these receptors is unknown. The source material was CD4+ T cells from PBMCs, cultured in vitro. Every receptor here comes from a human donor in good health.

In its sample, this clone was seen once. The rearrangement uses TRBV9 and TRBJ2-7; D is perhaps TRBD2 (5 bases). V was shortened by 4 bases and J by 8 bases, with 16 bases between the two germline ends. The CDR3 is 13 amino acids. Germline values: CDR1 SGDLS, CDR2 YYNGEE. Written as DNA, the CDR3 is TGTGCCAGCAGCCCCCGGGGAACATTACAGCAGTACTTC. Encoded protein: CASSPRGTLQQYF. Together with reference TRBV9 and TRBJ2-7, the CDR3 gives the full variable domain: DSGVTQTPKHLITATGQRVTLRCSPRSGDLSVYWYQQSLDQGLQFLIQYYNGEERAKGNILERFSAQQFPDLHSELNLSSLELGDSALYFCASSPRGTLQQYFGPGTRLTVT.

This clone was picked up a small number of times. The chain couples TRBV11-2 to TRBJ2-5; 8 bases agree with TRBD2. The CDR3 totals 15 residues. Trimming took 1 base from V and 5 from J; bases not matched to a gene: 6. The germline CDR1 and CDR2 sequences are SGHAT and FQNNGV. CDR3 sequence reads: CASSLVGPGGETQYF. The CDR3 DNA follows: TGTGCCAGCAGCTTAGTGGGTCCGGGAGGGGAGACCCAGTACTTC.

The rearrangement joins TRBV5-6 to TRBJ2-5; the D is unclear. Trimming shortened V by 4 bases and J by 7 bases, and 14 bases separated the two germline ends. This CDR3 contains 13 residues. The germline V gene has CDR1 SGHDT and CDR2 YYEEEE. CDR3 sequence reads: CASSPGPERTQYF. In nucleotides, the CDR3 is TGTGCCAGCAGCCCCGGGCCTGAGAGGACCCAGTACTTC.

This clone has a single count. The chain uses TRBV7-3 and TRBJ2-3; 7 nucleotides agree with TRBD2. Germline CDR1 is SGHTA and CDR2 is FQGTGA. The CDR3 runs to 15 residues. V lost 4 bases to trimming and J lost 1 base; unmatched junction nucleotides: 5. The CDR3 sequence is CASSSGGSGTDTQYF. DNA of the CDR3: TGTGCCAGCAGCTCGGGCGGGAGCGGCACAGATACGCAGTATTTT.

V is TRBV19 and J is TRBJ2-1, with 9 bases lining up with TRBD2. The CDR3 consists of 15 residues. Germline V CDR1 and CDR2: LNHDA, SQIVND (reference sequence). V lost 6 bases, J lost 8 bases, and 11 bases stayed unmatched. CDR3 DNA sequence: TGTGCCAGTAGCCCCCAGCTAGCGGGGTTCTATGAGCAGTTCTTC. This codes for CASSPQLAGFYEQFF.

The chain joins TRBV19 to TRBJ1-4, with D perhaps matching TRBD1 (5 bases). The CDR3 contains 14 residues. V lost 5 bases, J lost 10 bases, and 17 bases lay in between. Germline CDR1 is LNHDA and CDR2 is SQIVND (reference sequence). The DNA for the CDR3 is TGTGCCAGTAGTCTCCGGGGGGGGATTGGAAAACTGTTTTTT. Residues: CASSLRGGIGKLFF.

In its sample, this clone was seen a few times. The chain recombines TRBV29-1 with TRBJ1-2, with D possibly being TRBD1 (5 bases). The CDR3 is 13 amino acids. V dropped 6 bases and J dropped 4 bases, with 15 bases sitting between them. Per the germline V gene, CDR1 is SQVTM and CDR2 is ANQGSEA. CDR3 nucleotides: TGCAGCGTGGGGGGGAAGGGAGCCTATGGCTACACCTTC. Translating it yields CSVGGKGAYGYTF.

CDR3 nucleotide sequence: TGCAGTGCCGCCAAGGACTATGGCTACACCTTC. Translating it yields CSAAKDYGYTF. V and J are TRBV20-1 and TRBJ1-2, with D unresolved. Germline loops: CDR1 DFQATT, CDR2 SNEGSKA (reference sequence). The V end was cut by 6 bases, the J end by 3 bases, with 8 bases between. The CDR3 has 11 residues.

The chain couples TRBV3-1 (or the pseudogene TRBV3-2) to TRBJ2-1; D may be TRBD2 (7 bases). There are 17 residues in the CDR3. Germline CDR1 is LGHDT and CDR2 is YNNKEL (reference sequence). The V end was cut by 7 bases, the J end by 5 bases, with 24 bases between. The CDR3 here is CASTRGGWAGSNNEQFF. CDR3 nucleotides: TGTGCCAGCACTAGGGGGGGTTGGGCAGGATCAAACAATGAGCAGTTCTTC.

The rearrangement links TRBV24-1 to TRBJ2-7; 7 bases agree with TRBD1. Germline assignment: CDR1 KGHDR and CDR2 SFDVKD. V lost 10 bases and J lost 4; bases outside the gene matches: 9. The CDR3 length is 13 residues. The CDR3 bases are TGTGCCACTCACCGAGGGGGCTGGTACGAGCAGTACTTC. Translating it yields CATHRGGWYEQYF.